These 21 T cell receptor beta chains were all obtained from the same sample, sequenced in a study of cytomegalovirus exposure and HLA in healthy donors. The PCR used 60 Vbeta and 13 Jbeta primers. The data were produced by immunoSEQ multiplex PCR, yet TCRdb's version contains in-frame clones alone and is incomplete. The sample holds about 210,000 clones; 82% are singletons and the top ten take approximately 6%. Sequencing was done on a sample of PBMCs. The receptors come from a man aged 40-50 years in good health and CMV-seropositive.

The chain uses TRBV7-9 and TRBJ1-1; TRBD1 is a possible D gene (6 bases). The CDR3 totals 15 residues. From germline, CDR1 is SEHNR and CDR2 FQNEAQ (reference sequence). The germline V and J ends were trimmed by 3 bases and 5 bases, with 16 bases remaining between them. The CDR3 here is CASSFPEGVKTEAFF. As DNA, the CDR3 is TGTGCCAGCAGCTTCCCCGAGGGGGTTAAGACTGAAGCTTTCTTT.

The chain employs TRBV7-9 and TRBJ1-2, with TRBD1 identical over 7 bases. This CDR3 is built from 16 residues. The germline V gene encodes CDR1 SEHNR and CDR2 FQNEAQ (reference sequence). The J segment lost 8 bases and the V segment lost 2 bases, leaving 14 bases of the junction unmatched. The chain's CDR3 is CASSLIATGERSGYTF. The CDR3 coding sequence is TGTGCCAGCAGCTTAATCGCCACAGGGGAAAGATCGGGCTACACCTTC.

The rearrangement joins TRBV29-1 to TRBJ1-5, with D maybe TRBD1 (5 bases). CDR1 is SQVTM, CDR2 ANQGSEA, per germline. The CDR3 sequence is 13 residues long. V lost 7 bases and J lost 9, with 19 bases in between. CDR3 DNA sequence: TGCAGCGCCTGCTTTAGGGGCGTGGGGCCCCAGCATTTT. Its translation: CSACFRGVGPQHF.

The gene calls are TRBV7-9 and TRBJ1-2; 10 bases are a match to TRBD1. The germline CDR1 and CDR2 sequences are SEHNR and FQNEAQ (reference sequence). The CDR3 runs to 15 residues. V was pared by 1 base and J by 2 bases, with 1 base of the junction left unmatched. CDR3 DNA sequence: TGTGCCAGCAGCTTAGAGACAGGGGGCAACTATGGCTACACCTTC. Amino acid sequence: CASSLETGGNYGYTF.

This chain links TRBV9 with TRBJ2-3, with 10 nucleotides matching TRBD2. V trimming: 4 bases; J trimming: 2 bases; junction bases outside the gene matches: 10. The V gene's germline CDR1 is SGDLS and CDR2 YYNGEE. The CDR3 length is 17 residues. The CDR3 DNA reads as TGTGCCAGCAGCCTCCAGGGGCTAGCGGGGGACACAGATACGCAGTATTTT. Amino acid sequence: CASSLQGLAGDTDTQYF.

The J gene is TRBJ2-1, the V gene TRBV7-9, with 8 bases aligning to TRBD2. This CDR3 is built from 17 residues. Germline CDR1 reads SEHNR; CDR2 reads FQNEAQ (reference sequence). V shed 5 bases and J 0 bases; nucleotides not matched to a gene: 9. Here the CDR3 reads CASSPITSGGSYNEQFF. CDR3 sequence (DNA): TGTGCCAGCAGCCCAATAACTAGCGGAGGCTCCTACAATGAGCAGTTCTTC.

This rearrangement joins TRBV5-1 to TRBJ2-2; D is perhaps TRBD1 (5 bases). Trimming shortened V by 0 bases and J by 6 bases, and 12 bases separated the two germline ends. The CDR3 totals 15 residues. CDR1 is SGHRS, CDR2 YFSETQ, per germline. The CDR3 DNA reads as TGCGCCAGCAGCTTGGTAGGGGCCCCCCCCGGGGAGCTGTTTTTT. Translating gives CASSLVGAPPGELFF.

This chain uses TRBV7-9 with TRBJ2-4, with 8 bases fitting TRBD1. Germline CDR1 reads SEHNR; CDR2 reads FQNEAQ (reference sequence). With V trimmed by 4 bases and J by 7 bases, 3 bases remained unmatched. The CDR3 has 13 residues. CDR3 sequence: CASSSWDRNIQYF. The CDR3, as DNA: TGTGCCAGCAGCTCCTGGGACAGGAACATTCAGTACTTC.

The rearrangement links TRBV5-1 to TRBJ2-5, with D unresolved. V lost 1 base, J lost 4 bases, and 8 bases lay in between. Per germline, CDR1 SGHRS and CDR2 YFSETQ. This CDR3 is 13 amino acids long. The CDR3 region has the DNA TGCGCCAGCAGCTTGCGCATCGGAGAGACCCAGTACTTC. Encoded protein: CASSLRIGETQYF.

The J gene is TRBJ1-4, the V gene TRBV9; maybe TRBD1 (5 bases). This CDR3 region has 14 residues. V was clipped by 4 bases and J by 12 bases, with 19 bases between them. Germline V gene sequence: CDR1 SGDLS, CDR2 YYNGEE. The CDR3, as DNA: TGTGCCAGCAGCCAGGACACGTATGAAGGGGAACTGTTTTTT. Translating it yields CASSQDTYEGELFF.

The CDR3 sequence is CASSYSQGASSYEQYV. As DNA, the CDR3 is TGTGCCAGCAGTTACTCCCAGGGGGCGAGCTCCTACGAGCAGTACGTC. The chain is built from TRBV6-6 and TRBJ2-7, with TRBD1 matching 8 bases. CDR1 and CDR2 (germline): MNHNY, SVGAGI (reference sequence). V lost 0 bases, J lost 0 bases, and 4 bases stayed unmatched. The CDR3 extends over 16 amino acids.

This chain links TRBV2 with TRBJ2-2; TRBD2 aligns across 11 bases. Germline CDR1 SNHLY, CDR2 FYNNEI. V lost 4 bases to trimming and J lost 6 bases; unmatched junction nucleotides: 7. There are 16 residues in the CDR3. In DNA form, the CDR3 reads TGTGCCAGCAGTGTTAATTTAGCGGGAGGGCCCGGGGAGCTGTTTTTT. Its translation is CASSVNLAGGPGELFF.

This chain connects TRBV9 to TRBJ2-3; tentative D call: TRBD1 (6 bases). CDR1 and CDR2 (germline): SGDLS, YYNGEE. CDR3 length equals 16 residues. The ends were cut back, 0 bases at V and 2 bases at J, with 13 bases in the middle. The CDR3 DNA is TGTGCCAGCAGCGTAGTACAGGGCGGCCCCACAGATACGCAGTATTTT. This gives the protein CASSVVQGGPTDTQYF.

This clone was seen more than once but under ten times. The rearrangement links TRBV5-1 to TRBJ1-1; D perhaps matches TRBD1 (5 bases). The CDR3 has 13 amino acids. CDR1 SGHRS and CDR2 YFSETQ come from the germline V gene. V was shortened by 6 bases and J by 2 bases, with 11 bases between the two germline ends. The CDR3 nucleotides read TGCGCCAGCAATTACAGGCCCAACACTGAAGCTTTCTTT. This translates into CASNYRPNTEAFF.

Turning to this clone: An end of the junction differs from the germline gene, which may be a read error. CDR3 loop: CASNEYGPETGSGYTF. The CDR3 DNA follows: TGTGCCAGCAACGAATACGGCCCCGAGACTGGTAGCGGCTACACCTTT. The gene calls are TRBV7-9 and TRBJ1-2; D ambiguous. Germline assignment: CDR1 SEHNR and CDR2 FQNEAQ (reference sequence). The CDR3 consists of 16 residues.

This clone came up a few times. J is TRBJ2-3 and V is TRBV19; 9 bases are a match to TRBD1. The CDR3 covers 13 residues. CDR1 is LNHDA and CDR2 is SQIVND in the germline V gene (reference sequence). The V gene end was trimmed by 8 bases and the J gene end by 4 bases; junction bases not matched to a gene: 4. This CDR3 reads CASSGTGSDTQYF. CDR3 in DNA: TGTGCCAGTTCCGGGACAGGGTCAGATACGCAGTATTTT.

On this clone itself: One end of the junction is discordant with germline, which a read error may explain. The chain couples TRBV19 to TRBJ1-1; tentative D call: TRBD1 (6 bases). The V gene's germline CDR1 is LNHDA and CDR2 SQIVND (reference sequence). The CDR3 contains 14 residues. CDR3 sequence (DNA): TGTGCCAGTAGTCCGGACGGACAGCGTGCTGTTGAAGTCTTT. It is translated as CASSPDGQRAVEVF. Supplemented by reference TRBV19 and TRBJ1-1, the full variable domain reads DGGITQSPKYLFRKEGQNVTLSCEQNLNHDAMYWYRQDPGQGLRLIYYSQIVNDFQKGDIAEGYSVSREKKESFPLTVTSAQKNPTAFYLCASSPDGQRAVEVFGQGTRLTVV.

The gene calls are TRBV18 and TRBJ2-7; 7 bases map to TRBD1. The CDR3 sequence is 16 residues long. J was trimmed by 3 bases and V by 2 bases; bases with no gene match: 10. Germline CDR1 KGHSH, CDR2 LQKENI. For the CDR3, the DNA is TGTGCCAGCTCACCAATACAGGGGAGCTCCTACTACGAGCAGTACGTC. This gives the protein CASSPIQGSSYYEQYV.

The chain couples TRBV6-5 to TRBJ2-7; 10 bases line up with TRBD1. CDR3 length: 16 residues. Per germline, CDR1 MNHEY and CDR2 SVGAGI. V was clipped by 0 bases and J by 4 bases; unmatched bases: 6. The chain's CDR3 is CASSYSPGQGSYEQYF. The CDR3 bases are TGTGCCAGCAGTTACTCTCCGGGACAGGGGAGTTACGAGCAGTACTTC.

The rearrangement uses TRBV5-1 and TRBJ2-1, with 8 nucleotides matching TRBD2. CDR1 is SGHRS, CDR2 YFSETQ, per germline. The CDR3 is made up of 13 amino acids. J lost 8 bases, V lost 2 bases, and 3 bases had no gene match. This CDR3 reads CASSFGTSDEQFF. The CDR3 nucleotides read TGCGCCAGCAGCTTTGGGACTAGTGATGAGCAGTTCTTC. The variable domain in full, with the rest retrieved from reference TRBV5-1 and TRBJ2-1, is KAGVTQTPRYLIKTRGQQVTLSCSPISGHRSVSWYQQTPGQGLQFLFEYFSETQRNKGNFPGRFSGRQFSNSRSEMNVSTLELGDSALYLCASSFGTSDEQFFGPGTRLTVL.

The CDR3 bases are TGTGCCAGCAGTCCTTACTGGACAGGAAACAATGAGCAGTTCTTC. It yields the protein CASSPYWTGNNEQFF. The chain joins TRBV14 to TRBJ2-1, with 7 bases matching TRBD1. CDR3 length equals 15 residues. J lost 5 bases, V lost 6 bases, and 10 bases had no gene match. From germline, CDR1 is SGHDN and CDR2 FVKESK.